The clone carrying this T cell receptor beta chain was picked up a small number of times. The antigen remains undetermined. Germline lookup yields CDR1 SQVTM and CDR2 ANQGSEA. This CDR3 has 15 amino acids. V gave up 6 bases and J gave up 0 bases, with 15 bases separating them. It was from alopecia areata patients that lesional scalp punch biopsies and peripheral blood were collected. These data come from a study of CD8+ T cells in alopecia areata. Study context: Each day, treated patients took oral tofacitinib twice, at 5 to 10 mg per dose. Tofacitinib ran 6 to 18 months, followed by 6 months off drug. Study conclusions and caveats: Normal scalp showed lower clonality than lesional scalp, especially alopecia totalis/universalis.

Extracted from the samples, RNA was reverse transcribed into cDNA to serve as the sequencing template. The method was immunoSEQ multiplex PCR; TCRdb's version includes in-frame clones alone and lacks a portion of them. The table includes over 110,000 clones, 51% detected once. Sequenced here: CD4+ T cells sorted from blood, sampled at week 0. This TCR came from a human donor with alopecia areata. This chain links TRBV29-1 with TRBJ2-4; a weak D match, TRBD2 (5 bases). CDR3 in DNA: TGCAGCGTGGTCGGGGTTGATCTAGCCAAAAACATTCAGTACTTC. Its protein is CSVVGVDLAKNIQYF.